This record concerns one T cell receptor beta chain sequence. RNA was extracted with the RNeasy kit, and a quantity of roughly 0.45 to 1 ug was reverse transcribed using random hexamers. Via MiXCR, TCRdb re-called the immunoSEQ multiplex PCR reads, giving one row per CDR3 protein. The sample consists of approximately 140,000 distinct CDR3 sequences, 65% to 90% of them appearing once. This specimen belongs to a study of CD8 T cells in Susac syndrome. The germline V gene encodes CDR1 SEHNR and CDR2 FQNEAQ (reference sequence). The CDR3 has 13 amino acids. V was clipped by 8 bases and J by 2 bases, with 11 bases between them.

The sample was CD8+ T cells from PBMCs. The chain joins TRBV7-9 to TRBJ2-3; possible D gene TRBD2, 6 bases. The source is a human donor with multiple sclerosis. CDR3 sequence (DNA): TGTGCCAGCGGGCCTAGCGACACAGATACGCAGTATTTT. Translation gives CASGPSDTDTQYF.